Listed here are 32 T cell receptor beta chains from one sample, sequenced in a study of beta chain features in type 1 diabetes. As every portion of the isolated RNA was reverse transcribed, the sequencing read expressed TCRB transcripts. Method: immunoSEQ multiplex PCR; TCRdb's copy keeps in-frame clones and lacks some. The sample records around 160,000 clones, 40% to 60% being singletons. The sequenced material came from Tregs from blood. The receptors come from a young man in good health.

This rearrangement joins TRBV10-3 to TRBJ2-1; D is perhaps TRBD2 (5 bases). Trimming cost V 4 bases and J 9 bases, with 16 bases left between them. Germline V gives CDR1 ENHRY, CDR2 SYGVKD. The CDR3 runs to 14 residues. The CDR3 DNA follows: TGTGCCATCAGTGGGTCCCCGGGGTTAAGTGAGCAGTTCTTC. Translating it yields CAISGSPGLSEQFF.

V and J are TRBV6-6 and TRBJ2-7, with D maybe TRBD1 (5 bases). With 5 bases removed from V and 0 bases from J, the gap between germline ends came to 8 bases. From germline, CDR1 is MNHNY and CDR2 SVGAGI (reference sequence). The CDR3 sequence is 13 residues long. CDR3 region: CASSRQNSYEQYF. CDR3 nucleotides: TGTGCCAGCAGTCGACAGAACTCCTACGAGCAGTACTTC.

This clone was observed a few times. V and J are TRBV27 and TRBJ2-5; TRBD1 matches at 7 bases. The J segment lost 4 bases and the V segment lost 4 bases, leaving 6 bases of the junction unmatched. Germline V gene sequence: CDR1 MNHEY, CDR2 SMNVEV (reference sequence). The CDR3 runs to 14 residues. The DNA for the CDR3 is TGTGCCAGCAGTTCCAGGACAGGAGGAGAGACCCAGTACTTC. Its protein product is CASSSRTGGETQYF.

The rearrangement links TRBV7-2 to TRBJ1-6; unclear D gene. Germline V CDR1 and CDR2: SGHTA, FQGNSA. Trimming cost V 6 bases and J 6 bases, with 12 bases left between them. This CDR3 spans 14 amino acids. The CDR3 DNA sequence: TGTGCCAGCAGGTTCCGGGGTGGTAATTCACCCCTCCACTTT. It is translated as CASRFRGGNSPLHF.

CDR3 region: CASSQGPRDNEQFF. For the CDR3, the DNA is TGTGCCAGCAGCCAAGGCCCTCGGGACAATGAGCAGTTCTTC. The chain employs TRBV4-2 and TRBJ2-1, with D unclear. Per germline, CDR1 LGHNA and CDR2 YNFKEQ. The V end lost 1 base, the J end lost 5 bases, and 9 bases lay between the germline ends. The CDR3 has 14 amino acids.

This chain links TRBV6-5 with TRBJ1-2; no definite D call. V dropped 6 bases and J dropped 8 bases, with 16 bases sitting between them. In germline, CDR1 is MNHEY, CDR2 SVGAGI. CDR3 length equals 13 residues. In DNA form, the CDR3 reads TGTGCCAGCAGCCCCCGTGTGCCTCGGGGCTACACCTTC. Translation: CASSPRVPRGYTF.

This clone was observed a handful of times. This chain connects TRBV7-2 to TRBJ2-7; 12 bases line up with TRBD2. There are 15 residues in the CDR3. V lost 5 bases, J lost 4 bases, and 6 bases stayed unmatched. Germline V gene lookup returns CDR1 SGHTA and CDR2 FQGNSA. CDR3 region: CASSALTSGRYEQYF. CDR3 sequence (DNA): TGTGCCAGCAGCGCCCTCACTAGCGGGAGGTACGAGCAGTACTTC.

The chain combines TRBV6-6 with TRBJ1-1, with TRBD1 matching over 8 bases. The CDR3 has 14 residues. Per the germline V gene, CDR1 is MNHNY and CDR2 is SVGAGI (reference sequence). After removal of 2 bases from V and 1 base from J, the junction contained 0 bases not matched to a gene. The CDR3: CASSYGTGNTEAFF. Written as DNA, the CDR3 is TGTGCCAGCAGTTACGGGACAGGGAACACTGAAGCTTTCTTT.

V and J are TRBV28 and TRBJ1-6; D might be TRBD1 (6 bases). Trimming cost V 4 bases and J 9 bases, with 13 bases left between them. CDR1 is MDHEN, CDR2 SYDVKM, per germline. The CDR3 has 14 residues. The CDR3 here is CASSYDRGGSPLHF. The CDR3 DNA follows: TGTGCCAGCAGTTACGACCGAGGGGGTTCACCCCTCCACTTT.

This clone was seen a handful of times. The chain employs TRBV18 and TRBJ2-5, with TRBD2 identical over 12 bases. CDR3 length: 17 residues. The V segment lost 1 base and the J segment 5 bases; nucleotides outside the gene matches: 8. Germline CDR1 reads KGHSH; CDR2 reads LQKENI. The CDR3 here is CASSPQLAGGGLETQYF. Written as DNA, the CDR3 is TGTGCCAGCTCACCACAACTAGCGGGAGGTGGTCTGGAGACCCAGTACTTC.

This clone was seen only a few times. This rearrangement joins TRBV6-1 to TRBJ2-7; D unresolved. Trimming took off 1 base at V and 3 bases at J, with 10 bases between the two ends. The germline V gene has CDR1 MNHNS and CDR2 SASEGT. CDR3 length: 14 amino acids. CDR3 in DNA: TGTGCCAGCAGTGAAGGTCCTATCCTCTACGAGCAGTACTTC. Translation: CASSEGPILYEQYF.

The chain combines TRBV28 with TRBJ2-3; 8 bases line up with TRBD2. Trimming took 5 bases from V and 4 from J; bases not matched to a gene: 14. The V gene's germline CDR1 is MDHEN and CDR2 SYDVKM. The CDR3 spans 17 residues. CDR3 region: CASSLRGTRGASDTQYF. CDR3 sequence (DNA): TGTGCCAGCAGTCTCAGGGGCACGCGGGGGGCGTCAGATACGCAGTATTTT.

The chain couples TRBV5-1 to TRBJ2-6; TRBD2 is a possible D gene (5 bases). Germline assignment: CDR1 SGHRS and CDR2 YFSETQ. The V end lost 2 bases, the J end lost 0 bases, and 6 bases lay between the germline ends. This CDR3 contains 15 residues. The CDR3 DNA sequence: TGCGCCAGCAGCTTCGGGAACTCTGGGGCCAACGTCCTGACTTTC. Amino acid sequence: CASSFGNSGANVLTF. Full variable domain (missing parts from reference TRBV5-1 and TRBJ2-6): KAGVTQTPRYLIKTRGQQVTLSCSPISGHRSVSWYQQTPGQGLQFLFEYFSETQRNKGNFPGRFSGRQFSNSRSEMNVSTLELGDSALYLCASSFGNSGANVLTFGAGSRLTVL.

The rearrangement links TRBV13 to TRBJ2-3, with a tentative D call TRBD2 (6 bases). The CDR3 is 14 residues long. The V end lost 2 bases, the J end lost 3 bases, and 9 bases lay between the germline ends. The germline CDR1 and CDR2 sequences are PRHDT and FYEKMQ (reference sequence). CDR3 loop: CASSLSAGTDTQYF. The CDR3, as DNA: TGTGCCAGCAGCTTATCCGCGGGGACAGATACGCAGTATTTT.

This clone has only a few counts. This sequence joins TRBV6-6 and TRBJ2-7; 13 nucleotides align to TRBD2. Germline V lookup: CDR1 MNHNY, CDR2 SVGAGI (reference sequence). The J segment lost 4 bases and the V segment lost 6 bases, leaving 6 bases of the junction unmatched. This CDR3 spans 15 amino acids. The CDR3 nucleotides are TGTGCCAGCAGCATTAGGACTAGCGGGAGATACGAGCAGTACTTC. Its protein product is CASSIRTSGRYEQYF.

This clone was detected only a few times. This chain connects TRBV7-8 to TRBJ1-5, with 8 nucleotides matching TRBD1. Germline CDR1 reads SGHVS; CDR2 reads FQNEAQ. The length of the CDR3 is 15 residues. Trimming cost V 3 bases and J 5 bases; bases outside gene matches: 6. As DNA, the CDR3 is TGTGCCAGCAGCTTGGACAGGGCAGGGGATCAGCCCCAGCATTTT. Its protein is CASSLDRAGDQPQHF.

V gene TRBV19 combines with J gene TRBJ1-1; a possible D gene is TRBD1 (6 bases). V lost 2 bases and J 2 bases, leaving 12 bases between the germline ends. The CDR3 is made up of 15 amino acids. CDR1 is LNHDA and CDR2 is SQIVND in the germline V gene (reference sequence). In DNA form, the CDR3 reads TGTGCCAGTAGTATAAATAGACAGGACAACACTGAAGCTTTCTTT. It translates to CASSINRQDNTEAFF.

This clone was recorded once. The CDR3 nucleotides read TGTGCCAGTAAGGACAGGCGGTACAATGAGCAGTTCTTC. Translation: CASKDRRYNEQFF. This rearrangement joins TRBV19 to TRBJ2-1, with 7 positions matching TRBD1. The CDR3 runs to 13 residues. Germline-derived CDR1 and CDR2 are LNHDA and SQIVND (reference sequence). V was pared by 7 bases and J by 4 bases, with 4 bases of the junction left unmatched.

This sequence joins TRBV29-1 and TRBJ1-4; 10 bases match TRBD1. This CDR3 comprises 13 residues. Germline V gene sequence: CDR1 SQVTM, CDR2 ANQGSEA. V lost 6 bases to trimming and J lost 3 bases; unmatched junction nucleotides: 1. This chain's CDR3 is CSVGTGANEKLFF. In DNA, the CDR3 is TGCAGCGTGGGGACAGGGGCTAATGAAAAACTGTTTTTT.

This sequence joins TRBV30 and TRBJ2-1; TRBD2 aligns across 8 bases. This CDR3 comprises 15 residues. CDR1 is GTSNPN and CDR2 is SVGIG in the germline V gene (reference sequence). V was clipped by 1 base and J by 7 bases; unmatched bases: 9. CDR3 residues: CAWSEISAGGNEQFF. For the CDR3, the DNA is TGTGCCTGGAGTGAGATTTCGGCGGGGGGAAATGAGCAGTTCTTC. The full variable domain, rest sourced from reference TRBV30 and TRBJ2-1, is SQTIHQWPATLVQPVGSPLSLECTVEGTSNPNLYWYRQAAGRGLQLLFYSVGIGQISSEVPQNLSASRPQDRQFILSSKKLLLSDSGFYLCAWSEISAGGNEQFFGPGTRLTVL.

This clone appeared a few times. The chain is built from TRBV5-6 and TRBJ2-7, with D tentatively TRBD1 (5 bases). The CDR3 extends over 14 amino acids. The V gene lost 0 bases and the J gene lost 5 bases, with 12 bases spanning the gap. The germline CDR1 and CDR2 sequences are SGHDT and YYEEEE. The CDR3 region has the DNA TGTGCCAGCAGCTTGGTTGCAGGGTCCGACGAGCAGTACTTC. Encoded protein: CASSLVAGSDEQYF.

The chain uses TRBV6-1 and TRBJ2-7, with D possibly being TRBD2 (6 bases). CDR3 size: 12 residues. V shed 9 bases and J shed 0 bases, with 9 bases lying between them. Germline V gene data show CDR1 as MNHNS and CDR2 as SASEGT. CDR3 protein: CASSGDSYEQYF. The CDR3 nucleotides read TGTGCCAGTAGCGGTGACTCCTACGAGCAGTACTTC.

The chain carries TRBV18 and TRBJ1-2; TRBD1 matches at 7 bases. The CDR3 runs 15 residues. Germline CDR1 reads KGHSH; CDR2 reads LQKENI. The trim removed 6 bases at V and 3 bases at J, leaving 10 bases unmatched. The CDR3 DNA reads as TGTGCCAGCTCCTTGGGACAGACCTATTACTATGGCTACACCTTC. It codes for CASSLGQTYYYGYTF.

Concerning this clone: Relative to the germline gene, one junction end is altered; a read error may explain this. Other DNA sequences in the same sample also yield this CDR3. V gene TRBV25-1 combines with J gene TRBJ1-1, with D perhaps matching TRBD1 (6 bases). Germline V gene data show CDR1 as MGHDK and CDR2 as SYGVNS. This CDR3 is built from 17 residues. The CDR3 protein is CASSEVKDSKMNTEAFF. For the CDR3, the DNA is TGTGCTAGCAGTGAAGTCAAGGACAGTAAAATGAACACTGAAGCTTTCTTT. The full variable domain, completed using reference TRBV25-1 and TRBJ1-1, is EADIYQTPRYLVIGTGKKITLECSQTMGHDKMYWYQQDPGMELHLIHYSYGVNSTEKGDLSSESTVSRIRTEHFPLTLESARPSHTSQYLCASSEVKDSKMNTEAFFGQGTRLTVV.

V usage is TRBV6-1 and J usage is TRBJ1-4, with 7 positions matching TRBD1. CDR1 and CDR2 from the germline V gene are MNHNS and SASEGT. The CDR3 has 16 residues. Trimming cost V 1 base and J 0 bases; bases outside gene matches: 2. CDR3 nucleotides: TGTGCCAGCAGTGAAGGGACAGGCCCAACTAATGAAAAACTGTTTTTT. Translating gives CASSEGTGPTNEKLFF.

This clone appeared a few times. The rearrangement joins TRBV19 to TRBJ2-7; 13 bases fit TRBD2. J lost 3 bases, V lost 5 bases, and 7 bases had no gene match. CDR3 length equals 16 residues. Germline loops: CDR1 LNHDA, CDR2 SQIVND (reference sequence). The CDR3 loop is CASSARTSGSIYEQYF. For the CDR3, the DNA is TGTGCCAGTAGTGCCCGGACTAGCGGGAGTATCTACGAGCAGTACTTC.

This clone occurred a few times. This chain links TRBV7-2 with TRBJ2-7, with 13 positions matching TRBD2. J lost 2 bases, V lost 0 bases, and 4 bases had no gene match. The CDR3 is 17 residues long. The germline gives CDR1 SGHTA, CDR2 FQGNSA. CDR3 amino acids: CASSLAWGTSGAYEQYF. The CDR3 nucleotides are TGTGCCAGCAGCTTAGCGTGGGGGACTAGCGGGGCCTACGAGCAGTACTTC.

The J gene is TRBJ2-1, the V gene TRBV27, with 10 positions matching TRBD1. The junction had 15 bases not matched to a gene; V was cut back by 2 bases and J by 8 bases. The germline CDR1 and CDR2 sequences are MNHEY and SMNVEV (reference sequence). The CDR3 consists of 18 residues. This CDR3 reads CASSLLGTGAYFRDEQFF. CDR3 bases: TGTGCCAGCAGTTTACTCGGGACAGGGGCCTATTTCAGGGATGAGCAGTTCTTC.

V gene TRBV7-3 combines with J gene TRBJ2-2; no clear D. Trimming took 0 bases from V and 5 from J, leaving 7 bases between them. Looked up from germline, CDR1 is SGHTA and CDR2 is FQGTGA. The CDR3 extends over 14 amino acids. In DNA form, the CDR3 reads TGTGCCAGCAGCTTAACCCCGAGGACCGGGGAGCTGTTTTTT. It codes for CASSLTPRTGELFF.

This chain connects TRBV5-1 to TRBJ2-3, with TRBD2 matching over 8 bases. The CDR3 covers 17 residues. Trimming at V came to 0 bases and at J to 4 bases, leaving 10 bases not matched to a gene. The V gene's germline CDR1 is SGHRS and CDR2 YFSETQ. The CDR3 loop is CASSLDYTGGPSDTQYF. CDR3 DNA sequence: TGCGCCAGCAGCTTGGATTATACGGGGGGGCCGTCAGATACGCAGTATTTT.

The chain carries TRBV28 and TRBJ2-4, with 9 bases matching TRBD2. The ends lost 10 bases at V and 6 bases at J; junction bases unmatched: 10. CDR1 is MDHEN and CDR2 is SYDVKM in the germline V gene. There are 14 residues in the CDR3. CDR3 DNA: TGTGCCACCTCCTTAGCGGGAGCCGCAAACATTCAGTACTTC. The encoded protein is CATSLAGAANIQYF.

This clone turned up a few times. This rearrangement joins TRBV10-3 to TRBJ1-5, with TRBD1 identical over 7 bases. Per the germline V gene, CDR1 is ENHRY and CDR2 is SYGVKD. The ends lost 9 bases at V and 8 bases at J; junction bases unmatched: 10. This CDR3 contains 13 residues. The CDR3 DNA is TGTGCCATGAGACAGGGACTCTTAGAGCCCCAGCATTTT. Translating gives CAMRQGLLEPQHF.